Following are 30 T cell receptor beta chains from one sample sequenced in a study of PD-1 blockade in mismatch repair-deficient tumors. The method was immunoSEQ multiplex PCR; TCRdb's version includes in-frame clones alone and lacks a portion of them. Here the sample spans nearly 25,000 clones, around 80% being singletons. The source was peripheral blood, collected 12 weeks after starting pembrolizumab. Receptor source: an adult with mismatch repair-deficient cancer.

This clone was detected a few times. The CDR3 reads CASSPLGPHQGQFF. Written as DNA, the CDR3 is TGCGCCAGCAGCCCCCTTGGGCCTCACCAAGGGCAGTTCTTC. V and J are TRBV5-1 and TRBJ2-1; D remains ambiguous. The V gene's germline CDR1 is SGHRS and CDR2 YFSETQ. V lost 4 bases and J 12 bases, leaving 20 bases between the germline ends. The CDR3 consists of 14 residues.

J is TRBJ2-1 and V is TRBV6-5; 7 bases are shared with TRBD2. V was clipped by 6 bases and J by 7 bases; unmatched bases: 12. The germline CDR1 and CDR2 sequences are MNHEY and SVGAGI. This CDR3 contains 15 residues. CDR3 protein: CASSSVSGKRNEQFF. In nucleotides, the CDR3 is TGTGCCAGCAGCTCCGTGAGCGGGAAAAGGAATGAGCAGTTCTTC.

The CDR3 DNA reads TGCAGCGTTGAGGCCAGTAACTCCTACGAGCAGTACTTC. It codes for CSVEASNSYEQYF. This chain joins TRBV29-1 and TRBJ2-7; D is ambiguous. Germline V lookup: CDR1 SQVTM, CDR2 ANQGSEA. The CDR3 runs 13 residues. The ends were cut back, 3 bases at V and 0 bases at J, with 9 bases in the middle.

This clone was seen once. The chain recombines TRBV29-1 with TRBJ2-4; D could derive from TRBD1 or TRBD2 (5 bases each). The CDR3 consists of 12 residues. The germline V and J ends were trimmed by 4 bases and 4 bases, with 8 bases remaining between them. Germline assignment: CDR1 SQVTM and CDR2 ANQGSEA. The CDR3 DNA is TGCAGCGTTGGAGAGGGGAAAAACATTCAGTACTTC. This gives the protein CSVGEGKNIQYF.

The CDR3: CASSRDRGNEQFF. The CDR3 nucleotides read TGTGCCAGCAGCCGGGACAGGGGGAATGAGCAGTTCTTC. The chain employs TRBV11-2 and TRBJ2-1; 11 nucleotides align to TRBD1. V shed 5 bases, J shed 7 bases, and the junction held 1 base outside the gene matches. Looked up from germline, CDR1 is SGHAT and CDR2 is FQNNGV. The CDR3 length is 13 residues. Using reference TRBV11-2 and TRBJ2-1 for the parts outside the CDR3, the full variable domain is EAGVAQSPRYKIIEKRQSVAFWCNPISGHATLYWYQQILGQGPKLLIQFQNNGVVDDSQLPKDRFSAERLKGVDSTLKIQPAKLEDSAVYLCASSRDRGNEQFFGPGTRLTVL.

This chain joins TRBV4-2 and TRBJ2-7, with D perhaps TRBD1 (8 bases). CDR1 and CDR2 from the germline V gene are LGHNA and YNFKEQ. Trimming stripped 6 bases from V and 2 bases from J, with 17 bases between. The CDR3 extends over 15 amino acids. CDR3 coding DNA: TGTGCCAGCAGTCAACCAACAGGGGGGGCCTACGAGCAGTACTTC. This codes for CASSQPTGGAYEQYF.

This clone was observed a single time. V gene TRBV5-5 combines with J gene TRBJ1-3; a possible D gene is TRBD1 (5 bases). V was shortened by 0 bases and J by 3 bases, with 7 bases between the two germline ends. Germline CDR1 SGHKS, CDR2 YYEKEE (reference sequence). This CDR3 has 14 amino acids. The CDR3 protein is CASSLAGYGNTIYF. The CDR3 DNA follows: TGTGCCAGCAGCTTGGCAGGGTATGGAAACACCATATATTTT. The variable domain in full, with the rest retrieved from reference TRBV5-5 and TRBJ1-3, is DAGVTQSPTHLIKTRGQQVTLRCSPISGHKSVSWYQQVLGQGPQFIFQYYEKEERGRGNFPDRFSARQFPNYSSELNVNALLLGDSALYLCASSLAGYGNTIYFGEGSWLTVV.

The J gene is TRBJ2-2, the V gene TRBV6-4; TRBD2 matches 7 bases. The V gene's germline CDR1 is MRHNA and CDR2 SNTAGT. This CDR3 spans 14 amino acids. After removal of 2 bases from V and 3 bases from J, the junction contained 0 bases not matched to a gene. CDR3 nucleotides: TGTGCCAGCAGTGACGGACTAGACACCGGGGAGCTGTTTTTT. As protein: CASSDGLDTGELFF.

This clone was counted a few times. The V call is TRBV6-4, the J call TRBJ2-1; 12 bases agree with TRBD2. The CDR3 covers 15 residues. Trimming removed 6 bases from V and 3 bases from J; junction bases left unmatched: 3. Germline V gene lookup returns CDR1 MRHNA and CDR2 SNTAGT. Here the CDR3 DNA reads TGTGCCAGCAGACGACTAGCGGGAGACTACAATGAGCAGTTCTTC. It is translated as CASRRLAGDYNEQFF.

This clone came up once. This rearrangement joins TRBV19 to TRBJ2-3, with TRBD2 as a possible D gene (6 bases). The ends were cut back, 3 bases at V and 0 bases at J, with 7 bases in the middle. Germline V gene sequence: CDR1 LNHDA, CDR2 SQIVND (reference sequence). The CDR3 spans 14 residues. The CDR3 DNA reads as TGTGCCAGTAGTATGAGCGGGAGCACAGATACGCAGTATTTT. It encodes CASSMSGSTDTQYF.

The chain uses TRBV23-1 and TRBJ2-3; 12 nucleotides line up with TRBD2. TRBV23-1 is an ORF, with its function uncertain. V was clipped by 0 bases and J by 5 bases; unmatched bases: 9. The CDR3 has 18 amino acids. The CDR3: CASSQSTSPGLAGDTQYF. CDR3 bases: TGCGCCAGCAGTCAATCCACTAGCCCGGGACTAGCGGGAGATACGCAGTATTTT.

This clone showed up just a few times. The V and J genes are TRBV4-1 and TRBJ1-1; D is perhaps TRBD1 (5 bases). Trimming took 4 bases from V and 0 from J, leaving 9 bases between them. The CDR3 extends over 14 amino acids. CDR1 and CDR2 from the germline V gene are MGHRA and YSYEKL. The CDR3 loop reads CASSRQTMNTEAFF. CDR3 bases: TGCGCCAGCAGCCGACAGACGATGAACACTGAAGCTTTCTTT.

The rearrangement uses TRBV7-2 and TRBJ2-7, with 7 bases identical to TRBD1. The junction had 5 bases not matched to a gene; V was cut back by 4 bases and J by 2 bases. CDR3 length: 14 amino acids. Germline CDR1 is SGHTA and CDR2 is FQGNSA. This CDR3 is CASSSTGMTYEQYF. The CDR3 DNA reads TGTGCCAGCAGCTCGACAGGGATGACCTACGAGCAGTACTTC.

The chain couples TRBV2 to TRBJ2-1; perhaps D is TRBD1 or TRBD2 (5 bases each). The CDR3 has 15 amino acids. Germline CDR1 reads SNHLY; CDR2 reads FYNNEI. The V and J ends lost 5 bases and 6 bases respectively, with 17 bases between them. CDR3 DNA sequence: TGTGCCAGCAGTCCCGGGACGCTTTGGGTCAATGAGCAGTTCTTC. Translating it yields CASSPGTLWVNEQFF.

This rearrangement joins TRBV10-3 to TRBJ2-6; TRBD1 matches at 9 bases. Losses at the gene ends were 10 bases for V and 2 bases for J; bases not matched to a gene: 3. This CDR3 spans 14 amino acids. Germline V gene data show CDR1 as ENHRY and CDR2 as SYGVKD. CDR3 in DNA: TGTGCCACTACAGGGGGCGCTGGGGCCAACGTCCTGACTTTC. Protein: CATTGGAGANVLTF.

Relative to its sample, this clone is medium-sized. This chain joins TRBV27 and TRBJ1-5, with D uncertain. Looked up from germline, CDR1 is MNHEY and CDR2 is SMNVEV (reference sequence). Trimming removed 2 bases from V and 4 bases from J, with 6 bases in between. The CDR3 totals 13 residues. DNA for the CDR3: TGTGCCAGCAGTTTACGAAGAAATCAGCCCCAGCATTTT. This translates into CASSLRRNQPQHF.

The CDR3 DNA sequence: TGTGCCAGTAAAGGAAGCAGGGGCTTCACCGGGGAGCTGTTTTTT. It translates to CASKGSRGFTGELFF. This sequence joins TRBV19 and TRBJ2-2; weak D call: TRBD1 (6 bases). The CDR3 has 15 residues. Germline CDR1 and CDR2: LNHDA and SQIVND (reference sequence). V lost 7 bases and J 4 bases, leaving 16 bases between the germline ends.

This clone was seen only a few times. V is TRBV6-1 and J is TRBJ2-5; possibly TRBD2 for D (7 bases). V was shortened by 6 bases and J by 4 bases, with 18 bases between the two germline ends. This CDR3 is built from 15 residues. Germline V lookup: CDR1 MNHNS, CDR2 SASEGT. In DNA, the CDR3 is TGTGCCAGCAGCCTCAGGGGAGGGGAGGGAGAGACCCAGTACTTC. It specifies CASSLRGGEGETQYF.

This clone was seen a few times. J is TRBJ2-7 and V is TRBV7-9; 8 positions agree with TRBD1. CDR3 length equals 15 residues. V shed 1 base and J 6 bases; nucleotides not matched to a gene: 8. Germline V gene data show CDR1 as SEHNR and CDR2 as FQNEAQ (reference sequence). The DNA for the CDR3 is TGTGCCAGCAGCTTAGTGACCCGGACAGGGCTCGAGCAGTACTTC. Translating it yields CASSLVTRTGLEQYF. Together with reference TRBV7-9 and TRBJ2-7, the CDR3 gives the full variable domain: DTGVSQNPRHKITKRGQNVTFRCDPISEHNRLYWYRQTLGQGPEFLTYFQNEAQLEKSRLLSDRFSAERPKGSFSTLEIQRTEQGDSAMYLCASSLVTRTGLEQYFGPGTRLTVT.

This chain uses TRBV6-4 with TRBJ2-3; 8 nucleotides align to TRBD2. V lost 4 bases and J lost 0; bases outside the gene matches: 0. Germline V lookup: CDR1 MRHNA, CDR2 SNTAGT. This CDR3 is 14 amino acids long. The CDR3 reads CASSASGSTDTQYF. The CDR3, as DNA: TGTGCCAGCAGTGCTAGCGGGAGCACAGATACGCAGTATTTT.

This clone occurred a few times. The chain uses TRBV19 and TRBJ1-2, with TRBD1 identical over 7 bases. CDR1 LNHDA and CDR2 SQIVND come from the germline V gene (reference sequence). CDR3 length equals 15 residues. The V gene end was trimmed by 1 base and the J gene end by 4 bases; junction bases not matched to a gene: 6. In DNA, the CDR3 is TGTGCCAGTAGTATAGCCTGGACAGGAACCTATGGCTACACCTTC. It translates to CASSIAWTGTYGYTF.

This clone was seen a few times. The V and J genes are TRBV6-4 and TRBJ2-1, with a weak D call TRBD2 (5 bases). V was clipped by 5 bases and J by 6 bases, with 11 bases between them. The germline V gene encodes CDR1 MRHNA and CDR2 SNTAGT. This CDR3 comprises 13 residues. CDR3 in amino acids: CASSYRTSNEQFF. In DNA form, the CDR3 reads TGTGCCAGCAGTTACCGAACTAGCAATGAGCAGTTCTTC.

The CDR3 DNA is TGTGCCAGCAGCAAATTACCCCGGGGGGCCAACGTCCTGACTTTC. Protein: CASSKLPRGANVLTF. This chain connects TRBV21-1 to TRBJ2-6; the tabulated D call, TRBD2, remains unverified against the DNA. TRBV21-1 is an annotated pseudogene. There are 15 residues in the CDR3.

The chain carries TRBV19 and TRBJ2-1; D is tentatively TRBD1 or TRBD2 (5 bases each). Trimming cost V 4 bases and J 12 bases, with 25 bases left between them. Germline CDR1 and CDR2: LNHDA and SQIVND (reference sequence). This CDR3 is 16 amino acids long. The CDR3 sequence is CASSSTGTPLPMLQFF. The CDR3 DNA reads as TGTGCCAGTAGTAGCACCGGGACCCCCCTGCCAATGTTGCAGTTCTTC.

This chain connects TRBV27 to TRBJ2-1; 8 nucleotides agree with TRBD2. The CDR3 sequence is 14 residues long. CDR1 and CDR2 from the germline V gene are MNHEY and SMNVEV (reference sequence). Trimming at V came to 5 bases and at J to 7 bases, leaving 7 bases not matched to a gene. The CDR3 is CASSTPSGRNEQFF. As DNA, the CDR3 is TGTGCCAGCAGTACTCCTAGCGGGCGGAATGAGCAGTTCTTC.

The V and J genes are TRBV6-6 and TRBJ2-1, with TRBD2 as a possible D gene (6 bases). This CDR3 comprises 14 residues. V lost 0 bases and J lost 3, with 6 bases in between. CDR1 is MNHNY, CDR2 SVGAGI, per germline (reference sequence). CDR3 in amino acids: CASSYSTSYNEQFF. The CDR3 region has the DNA TGTGCCAGCAGTTACTCGACTAGCTACAATGAGCAGTTCTTC.

CDR3: CASTLGVAGVGGTDTQYF. DNA of the CDR3: TGTGCCAGCACTCTCGGAGTAGCGGGAGTCGGGGGCACAGATACGCAGTATTTT. The gene calls are TRBV2 and TRBJ2-3; 9 bases agree with TRBD2. V was clipped by 7 bases and J by 1 base; unmatched bases: 15. Germline CDR1 is SNHLY and CDR2 is FYNNEI. The CDR3 covers 18 residues.

The V and J genes are TRBV27 and TRBJ2-7; 7 bases line up with TRBD2. Unmatched junction bases numbered 7, after V lost 5 bases and J lost 3 bases. The CDR3 contains 14 residues. CDR1 is MNHEY, CDR2 SMNVEV, per germline (reference sequence). The CDR3 region has the DNA TGTGCCAGCAGTAATCGAGCGGGAAGCTACGAGCAGTACTTC. Residues: CASSNRAGSYEQYF.

The chain carries TRBV5-1 and TRBJ2-3, with D possibly matching TRBD2 (6 bases). The CDR3 consists of 16 residues. From germline, CDR1 is SGHRS and CDR2 YFSETQ. Trimming pared 4 bases from V and 3 bases from J, leaving 18 bases between. CDR3 protein: CASSPFAGIRTDTQYF. In DNA form, the CDR3 reads TGCGCCAGCAGCCCTTTCGCGGGGATCCGGACAGATACGCAGTATTTT.

CDR3 amino acids: CATRELTDPHEQFF. CDR3 sequence (DNA): TGTGCCACGAGGGAACTGACTGACCCCCATGAGCAGTTCTTC. V is TRBV10-3 and J is TRBJ2-1; possibly TRBD2 for D (5 bases). The CDR3 consists of 14 residues. Trimming stripped 10 bases from V and 8 bases from J, with 21 bases between. From germline, CDR1 is ENHRY and CDR2 SYGVKD.